A selection of T cell receptor beta chains follows, all from one sample in a study of OX40 agonist ivuxolimab in advanced cancers. Sequenced by immunoSEQ multiplex PCR; TCRdb stores in-frame clones only, minus some. This table holds approximately 97,000 clones, 85% to 90% found once. The sample consisted of CD4+ or CD8+ T cells sorted from blood, taken in a trial of the OX40 agonist ivuxolimab. These receptors were taken from an adult with an advanced solid tumor such as melanoma, head and neck, liver or kidney cancer. Each CDR3 is given with its conserved first and last residue. For some rows the clone size is stated as once, few or many, or as a class when expanded; others skip it.

few	TRBV30	TRBJ2-2	CAWDRLAGSGELFF
-	TRBV30	TRBJ2-7	CAWSYRDRGYYEQYF
-	TRBV19	TRBJ1-4	CASKKDPTGNEKLFF
-	TRBV5-1	TRBJ1-1	CASRLGVETYTEAFF
-	TRBV9	TRBJ2-5	CASSVAPAGGQETQYF
-	TRBV6-4	TRBJ2-7	CASHYGQGIYEQYF
-	TRBV18	TRBJ2-1	CASSPVQANNEQFF
-	TRBV19	TRBJ1-5	CASLRDSYSNQPQHF
-	TRBV7-2	TRBJ2-7	CASSLAITGYEQYF
-	TRBV7-2	TRBJ2-1	CASKGLYNEQFF
-	TRBV7-2	TRBJ2-2	CASSNRRSVTGELFF
-	TRBV14	TRBJ1-2	CASSQATYPTSGYTF
-	TRBV4-2	TRBJ2-7	CASSQGTSYEQYF
-	TRBV5-1	TRBJ2-3	CASSLSPMGRDTYTDTQYF
-	TRBV18	TRBJ2-5	CASSPTSGGPSEETQYF
-	TRBV18	TRBJ2-6	CASSPTRQGGLTGANVLTF
-	TRBV6-1	TRBJ2-1	CASSEARAMVF
once	TRBV27	TRBJ1-1	CATEQEMNTEAFF
-	TRBV7-9	TRBJ1-2	CASSRDSFYGYTF
-	TRBV19	TRBJ1-5	CASSPRGSSNQPQHF
-	TRBV19	TRBJ1-6	CASSTTRTGSWSPLHF
-	TRBV7-9	TRBJ1-3	CASSFPNGNTIYF
-	TRBV7-9	TRBJ2-1	CASSLPSHNRAIYNEQFF
-	TRBV18	TRBJ1-1	CASSGDTPNTEAFF
-	TRBV7-9	TRBJ1-1	CASSLEGWGDGTEAFF
-	TRBV7-2	TRBJ1-5	CASSLVDGPQHF
-	TRBV6-5	TRBJ1-1	CASSYSLNTEAFF
-	TRBV7-9	TRBJ2-7	CASSPGQQGTSQYF
-	TRBV27	TRBJ1-5	CASSLLGTSNQPQHF
-	TRBV7-9	TRBJ2-3	CASSSLLGVTDTQYF
-	TRBV2	TRBJ2-1	CASKAVSSYNEQFF
once	TRBV18	TRBJ1-5	CASSPRSDSNQPQHF
-	TRBV14	TRBJ1-1	CASSPAGNTEAFF
-	TRBV5-1	TRBJ2-7	CASSLDPAGVYEQYF
-	TRBV27	TRBJ1-4	CASSLGWRSRLFF
once	TRBV9	TRBJ1-1	CASSEDGQNTEAFF
-	TRBV5-1	TRBJ1-1	CASSGGTPNTEAFF
-	TRBV30	TRBJ1-1	CAWSVVISEAFF
-	TRBV5-1	TRBJ2-7	CASSQIAGSYEQYF
-	TRBV7-9	TRBJ1-4	CASSLEGTEKLFF